The 32 T cell receptor beta chains reported below all come from one sample, sequenced in a study of memory CD4+ T cells and cytomegalovirus serostatus. The sort gate was single viable CD3+CD4+CD8-CD45RO+ cells for memory CD4+ T cells. TCRdb keeps only in-frame clones here, not all; method: immunoSEQ multiplex PCR. This sample carries some 60,000 clones, over 65% of them seen once, and the ten largest clones take about 2.7%. The specimen sequenced was memory CD4+ T cells from blood. These receptors were obtained from an adult in good health and CMV-seropositive.

This clone was seen a handful of times. The genes are TRBV5-1 and TRBJ2-5; D gene ambiguous. The CDR3 runs to 11 residues. The germline V gene has CDR1 SGHRS and CDR2 YFSETQ. The V end was cut by 4 bases, the J end by 3 bases, with 4 bases between. The CDR3 DNA reads as TGCGCCAGCAGCGTAGAAGAGACCCAGTACTTC. Amino acid sequence: CASSVEETQYF.

The rearrangement joins TRBV19 to TRBJ1-2; D possibly corresponds to TRBD1 (6 bases). Trimming cost V 8 bases and J 5 bases, with 15 bases left between them. The CDR3 contains 13 residues. From germline, CDR1 is LNHDA and CDR2 SQIVND (reference sequence). The CDR3 reads CASRLDQGYGYTF. CDR3 in DNA: TGTGCCAGTCGGCTCGACCAGGGGTATGGCTACACCTTC.

The rearrangement links TRBV11-2 to TRBJ1-1; 7 nucleotides agree with TRBD1. V lost 4 bases and J lost 7; bases outside the gene matches: 9. This CDR3 is built from 14 residues. Per the germline V gene, CDR1 is SGHAT and CDR2 is FQNNGV. The CDR3 is CASSSQGRGDEAFF. The DNA for the CDR3 is TGTGCCAGCAGCTCACAGGGGCGGGGAGATGAAGCTTTCTTT. Looking up the rest from reference TRBV11-2 and TRBJ1-1 gives the full variable domain: EAGVAQSPRYKIIEKRQSVAFWCNPISGHATLYWYQQILGQGPKLLIQFQNNGVVDDSQLPKDRFSAERLKGVDSTLKIQPAKLEDSAVYLCASSSQGRGDEAFFGQGTRLTVV.

This chain links TRBV9 with TRBJ1-1, with D possibly matching TRBD1 (5 bases). Germline assignment: CDR1 SGDLS and CDR2 YYNGEE. The CDR3 runs to 14 residues. V dropped 4 bases and J dropped 1 base, with 11 bases sitting between them. The CDR3 sequence is CASSRTDKNTEAFF. The CDR3 DNA follows: TGTGCCAGCAGCCGGACGGACAAGAACACTGAAGCTTTCTTT.

V is TRBV4-1 and J is TRBJ2-1; D may be TRBD1 or TRBD2 (5 bases each). V was cut by 1 base and J by 3 bases, with 13 bases left in between. The V gene's germline CDR1 is MGHRA and CDR2 YSYEKL. This CDR3 comprises 16 residues. This CDR3 reads CASSQAGRHNYNEQFF. The CDR3 DNA reads as TGCGCCAGCAGCCAAGCGGGGCGACACAACTACAATGAGCAGTTCTTC.

In this sample, this clone turned up many times. V is TRBV19 and J is TRBJ2-2, with D possibly called TRBD1 or TRBD2 (5 bases each). Germline-derived CDR1 and CDR2 are LNHDA and SQIVND (reference sequence). The V end lost 7 bases, the J end lost 4 bases, and 13 bases lay between the germline ends. The length of the CDR3 is 14 residues. This chain's CDR3 is CASTKGAGTGELFF. CDR3 in DNA: TGTGCCAGTACAAAAGGGGCGGGCACCGGGGAGCTGTTTTTT.

This clone was counted a single time. The chain couples TRBV19 to TRBJ2-7; 7 bases are a match to TRBD2. Trimming at V came to 3 bases and at J to 3 bases, leaving 8 bases not matched to a gene. The CDR3 loop spans 15 amino acids. Germline CDR1 and CDR2: LNHDA and SQIVND (reference sequence). This CDR3 reads CASSIGGGTYYEQYF. The DNA for the CDR3 is TGTGCCAGTAGTATTGGGGGAGGGACTTACTACGAGCAGTACTTC. Full variable domain (rest looked up from reference TRBV19 and TRBJ2-7): DGGITQSPKYLFRKEGQNVTLSCEQNLNHDAMYWYRQDPGQGLRLIYYSQIVNDFQKGDIAEGYSVSREKKESFPLTVTSAQKNPTAFYLCASSIGGGTYYEQYFGPGTRLTVT.

The V call is TRBV5-1, the J call TRBJ2-5; perhaps TRBD1 as D (5 bases). There are 14 residues in the CDR3. V lost 0 bases, J lost 6 bases, and 12 bases lay in between. Per germline, CDR1 SGHRS and CDR2 YFSETQ. The CDR3 DNA is TGCGCCAGCAGCTTGGGGGGCGAGGTAAAGACCCAGTACTTC. Translating it yields CASSLGGEVKTQYF.

The J gene is TRBJ2-1, the V gene TRBV18; D is undetermined. The CDR3 has 15 residues. V was pared by 0 bases and J by 5 bases, with 11 bases between. Germline V CDR1 and CDR2: KGHSH, LQKENI. The CDR3 loop is CASSPPSIINNEQFF. The DNA of the CDR3 is TGTGCCAGCTCACCACCTTCCATTATCAACAATGAGCAGTTCTTC.

This clone was recorded once. V and J are TRBV7-2 and TRBJ1-1, with D unclear. The CDR3 is 12 residues long. Deletions cut 4 bases from V and 1 base from J, with 4 bases between. Per germline, CDR1 SGHTA and CDR2 FQGNSA. The CDR3 nucleotides read TGTGCCAGCAGCTCCAGGAACACTGAAGCTTTCTTT. Translated, it gives CASSSRNTEAFF.

The rearrangement joins TRBV4-2 to TRBJ1-1, with unresolved D. CDR3 length equals 14 residues. V dropped 0 bases and J dropped 4 bases, with 9 bases sitting between them. The germline V gene has CDR1 LGHNA and CDR2 YNFKEQ. The CDR3, as DNA: TGTGCCAGCAGCCAAGATCGGGGAAGCACTGAAGCTTTCTTT. Protein product: CASSQDRGSTEAFF.

V is TRBV6-6 and J is TRBJ2-1; TRBD1 matches 7 bases. Germline V gene sequence: CDR1 MNHNY, CDR2 SVGAGI (reference sequence). The CDR3 is 11 residues long. V shed 5 bases, J shed 10 bases, and the junction held 2 bases outside the gene matches. This CDR3 is CASSVQGEQFF. As DNA, the CDR3 is TGTGCCAGCAGTGTACAGGGGGAGCAGTTCTTC.

The chain has TRBV30 and TRBJ2-3; D is unclear. V was shortened by 4 bases and J by 2 bases, with 16 bases between the two germline ends. Looked up from germline, CDR1 is GTSNPN and CDR2 is SVGIG (reference sequence). The CDR3 runs to 15 residues. The CDR3 DNA sequence: TGTGCCTGGACCAGTCTTCATAGAGACACAGATACGCAGTATTTT. As protein: CAWTSLHRDTDTQYF.

This chain links TRBV6-5 with TRBJ2-5; 8 positions agree with TRBD2. The CDR3 consists of 13 residues. Germline-derived CDR1 and CDR2 are MNHEY and SVGAGI. The V and J ends lost 6 bases and 7 bases, in that order; junction bases with no gene match: 7. The CDR3: CASRRGREGTQYF. The CDR3 coding sequence is TGTGCCAGCAGGAGAGGACGGGAGGGGACCCAGTACTTC.

The chain joins TRBV7-8 to TRBJ1-1, with 7 nucleotides matching TRBD1. Germline lookup yields CDR1 SGHVS and CDR2 FQNEAQ. The CDR3 consists of 16 residues. The junction had 15 bases not matched to a gene; V was cut back by 5 bases and J by 6 bases. CDR3 region: CASSIRQGSFWAEAFF. CDR3 nucleotides: TGTGCCAGCAGCATAAGACAGGGATCGTTTTGGGCTGAAGCTTTCTTT.

This chain uses TRBV7-2 with TRBJ2-2; D may be TRBD1 (5 bases). This CDR3 has 15 amino acids. Deletions cut 5 bases from V and 4 bases from J, with 14 bases between. The germline V gene encodes CDR1 SGHTA and CDR2 FQGNSA. Written as DNA, the CDR3 is TGTGCCAGCAGCCCCTTCCGACAGTCCACCGGGGAGCTGTTTTTT. The encoded protein is CASSPFRQSTGELFF.

The chain has TRBV18 and TRBJ2-1, with 7 positions matching TRBD1. Germline-derived CDR1 and CDR2 are KGHSH and LQKENI. V was pared by 5 bases and J by 7 bases, with 5 bases of the junction left unmatched. The CDR3 contains 13 residues. The CDR3 bases are TGTGCCAGCTCATTAGACAGGGCGAATGAGCAGTTCTTC. The encoded protein is CASSLDRANEQFF.

This clone was observed a handful of times. J is TRBJ2-3 and V is TRBV7-2; TRBD2 matches at 12 bases. The CDR3 consists of 16 residues. Germline V lookup: CDR1 SGHTA, CDR2 FQGNSA. The V and J ends lost 4 bases and 2 bases, in that order; junction bases with no gene match: 4. This CDR3 reads CASSSGLAGLTDTQYF. Written as DNA, the CDR3 is TGTGCCAGCAGCTCCGGACTAGCGGGGCTCACAGATACGCAGTATTTT.

The chain has TRBV19 and TRBJ2-5; 11 positions agree with TRBD1. Germline V gives CDR1 LNHDA, CDR2 SQIVND (reference sequence). J gave up 5 bases and V 2 bases, and 4 bases lay outside the gene matches. There are 15 residues in the CDR3. CDR3 protein: CASSISGTGGETQYF. Written as DNA, the CDR3 is TGTGCCAGTAGTATATCTGGGACAGGGGGTGAGACCCAGTACTTC.

The count of this clone is one. This rearrangement joins TRBV6-1 to TRBJ1-5, with 10 bases fitting TRBD1. The CDR3 totals 14 residues. V was pared by 7 bases and J by 4 bases, with 4 bases of the junction left unmatched. Germline CDR1 is MNHNS and CDR2 is SASEGT. CDR3 sequence: CASTLDRGNQPQHF. CDR3 sequence (DNA): TGTGCCAGCACCCTGGACAGGGGGAATCAGCCCCAGCATTTT.

CDR3 in DNA: TGTGCCAGCAGCTTAGAGTCTGCGGGATCCACCTTGGAGCAGTTCTTC. It specifies CASSLESAGSTLEQFF. This chain links TRBV11-2 with TRBJ2-1; D possibly corresponds to TRBD2 (6 bases). Germline values: CDR1 SGHAT, CDR2 FQNNGV. The CDR3 length is 16 residues. V was shortened by 0 bases and J by 10 bases, with 19 bases between the two germline ends.

This CDR3 reads CASSQGTGASNEKLFF. DNA of the CDR3: TGCGCCAGCAGCCAAGGCACAGGGGCTTCTAATGAAAAACTGTTTTTT. This chain connects TRBV4-3 to TRBJ1-4, with 7 bases that match TRBD1. The CDR3 covers 16 residues. V gave up 1 base and J gave up 3 bases; unmatched junction bases: 5. From germline, CDR1 is LGHNA and CDR2 YSLEER.

The gene calls are TRBV2 and TRBJ2-7; 13 nucleotides agree with TRBD2. Germline V gives CDR1 SNHLY, CDR2 FYNNEI. The trim removed 3 bases at V and 6 bases at J, leaving 5 bases unmatched. The CDR3 sequence is 15 residues long. The CDR3 bases are TGTGCCAGCAGTGACGGGGGACTAGCGGGGACCGAGCAGTACTTC. Translated: CASSDGGLAGTEQYF.

V usage is TRBV15 and J usage is TRBJ2-3; maybe TRBD1 (6 bases). The CDR3 is made up of 16 amino acids. CDR1 is LNHNV, CDR2 YYDKDF, per germline (reference sequence). V dropped 3 bases and J dropped 3 bases, with 16 bases sitting between them. CDR3 loop: CATSSSTGAPTDTQYF. The CDR3 region has the DNA TGTGCCACCAGCAGTTCGACAGGCGCCCCTACAGATACGCAGTATTTT. Based on the CDR3 plus reference TRBV15 and TRBJ2-3, the full variable domain is DAMVIQNPRYQVTQFGKPVTLSCSQTLNHNVMYWYQQKSSQAPKLLFHYYDKDFNNEADTPDNFQSRRPNTSFCFLDIRSPGLGDTAMYLCATSSSTGAPTDTQYFGPGTRLTVL.

This chain uses TRBV28 with TRBJ2-4; 7 nucleotides agree with TRBD1. V lost 6 bases and J lost 0; bases outside the gene matches: 11. Germline V CDR1 and CDR2: MDHEN, SYDVKM. This CDR3 contains 17 residues. The CDR3: CASSPRGRTLAKNIQYF. CDR3 DNA: TGTGCCAGCAGCCCGAGGGGGCGGACACTAGCCAAAAACATTCAGTACTTC.

The chain couples TRBV19 to TRBJ2-2; 9 nucleotides line up with TRBD2. The CDR3 totals 14 residues. In germline, CDR1 is LNHDA, CDR2 SQIVND (reference sequence). V lost 11 bases to trimming and J lost 7 bases; unmatched junction nucleotides: 11. The CDR3 protein is CACGWREGGGELFF. As DNA, the CDR3 is TGTGCCTGCGGCTGGCGGGAGGGCGGCGGGGAGCTGTTTTTT. Using reference TRBV19 and TRBJ2-2 for the parts outside the CDR3, the full variable domain is DGGITQSPKYLFRKEGQNVTLSCEQNLNHDAMYWYRQDPGQGLRLIYYSQIVNDFQKGDIAEGYSVSREKKESFPLTVTSAQKNPTAFYLCACGWREGGGELFFGEGSRLTVL.

The chain carries TRBV19 and TRBJ2-1; 9 bases are shared with TRBD2. The CDR3 sequence is 14 residues long. Germline lookup yields CDR1 LNHDA and CDR2 SQIVND (reference sequence). Trimming took 6 bases from V and 4 from J; bases not matched to a gene: 4. Here the CDR3 DNA reads TGTGCCAGTAGAGCGACTAGCGGATACAATGAGCAGTTCTTC. This gives the protein CASRATSGYNEQFF. Full variable domain (outside the CDR3, taken from reference TRBV19 and TRBJ2-1): DGGITQSPKYLFRKEGQNVTLSCEQNLNHDAMYWYRQDPGQGLRLIYYSQIVNDFQKGDIAEGYSVSREKKESFPLTVTSAQKNPTAFYLCASRATSGYNEQFFGPGTRLTVL.

The rearrangement joins TRBV11-2 to TRBJ1-1, with a possible D match to TRBD1 (5 bases). The CDR3 loop spans 15 amino acids. Trimming pared 6 bases from V and 4 bases from J, leaving 18 bases between. CDR1 is SGHAT, CDR2 FQNNGV, per germline. CDR3 region: CASSFELGPITEAFF. The CDR3 coding sequence is TGTGCCAGCAGTTTCGAGTTGGGACCCATCACTGAAGCTTTCTTT. The whole variable domain, filled in from reference TRBV11-2 and TRBJ1-1, reads EAGVAQSPRYKIIEKRQSVAFWCNPISGHATLYWYQQILGQGPKLLIQFQNNGVVDDSQLPKDRFSAERLKGVDSTLKIQPAKLEDSAVYLCASSFELGPITEAFFGQGTRLTVV.

This clone came up once. The chain combines TRBV5-4 with TRBJ2-2; D possibly corresponds to TRBD2 (7 bases). This CDR3 comprises 18 residues. Germline CDR1 SGHNT, CDR2 YYREEE (reference sequence). The V gene lost 4 bases and the J gene lost 5 bases, with 24 bases spanning the gap. In DNA form, the CDR3 reads TGTGCCAGCAGCCCCCACTGGGGGGCGGGAGTGTTTACCGGGGAGCTGTTTTTT. Its protein is CASSPHWGAGVFTGELFF.

This chain joins TRBV5-1 and TRBJ2-2; 7 bases are shared with TRBD2. The ends lost 6 bases at V and 5 bases at J; junction bases unmatched: 7. Germline CDR1 SGHRS, CDR2 YFSETQ. This CDR3 has 14 amino acids. The DNA for the CDR3 is TGCGCCAGCAAGATGGGAGGGCAAACCGGGGAGCTGTTTTTT. Translating it yields CASKMGGQTGELFF.

This CDR3 reads CASSLLGGRDAEAFF. The CDR3, as DNA: TGTGCCAGCAGCTTATTGGGAGGAAGAGACGCTGAAGCTTTCTTT. This chain connects TRBV7-9 to TRBJ1-1; D gene uncertain. Germline V lookup: CDR1 SEHNR, CDR2 FQNEAQ (reference sequence). The CDR3 is 15 amino acids. V lost 2 bases to trimming and J lost 6 bases, with 16 bases between them.

This clone occurred a few times. This chain links TRBV5-4 with TRBJ1-1; tentative D call: TRBD1 (5 bases). The CDR3 is made up of 13 amino acids. CDR1 SGHNT and CDR2 YYREEE come from the germline V gene (reference sequence). Deletions cut 6 bases from V and 3 bases from J, with 12 bases between. CDR3 sequence reads: CASTPGGDTEAFF. CDR3 sequence (DNA): TGTGCCAGCACCCCTGGGGGGGACACTGAAGCTTTCTTT. Complete variable domain (other parts from reference TRBV5-4 and TRBJ1-1): ETGVTQSPTHLIKTRGQQVTLRCSSQSGHNTVSWYQQALGQGPQFIFQYYREEENGRGNFPPRFSGLQFPNYSSELNVNALELDDSALYLCASTPGGDTEAFFGQGTRLTVV.